This T cell receptor beta chain was obtained from a study of shared clonotypes between healthy human individuals. Adult donors, all healthy and HIV-negative, had no recent acute infections or vaccinations. The assay was carried out at the deep level. Using immunoSEQ multiplex PCR, the repertoire was profiled, and TCRdb retains in-frame clones only, with some absent. Here the sample spans fewer than 600,000 clones, around 79% being singletons. The CDR3 is 17 amino acids. Trimming left V 4 bases short and J 3 bases short, with 19 bases between. Germline loops: CDR1 SNHLY, CDR2 FYNNEI. This clone was observed a handful of times.

The gene calls are TRBV2 and TRBJ2-4, with D possibly matching TRBD2 (7 bases). The receptor's source is a woman aged 40 to 49 in good health. Some clones in this sample may be carry-over from other donors' samples. Sequenced material: PBMCs. CDR3 in DNA: TGTGCCAGCAGTGCGGCAATCAGGGGAGGGGACAAAAACATTCAGTACTTC. Protein: CASSAAIRGGDKNIQYF.